This TCR beta chain stems from a study of blood T cell repertoires in COVID-19. The CDR3 is 17 amino acids. The germline V gene has CDR1 LGHNT and CDR2 FRNRAP. Trimming cost V 6 bases and J 1 base; bases outside gene matches: 5. The assay was immunoSEQ multiplex PCR, and TCRdb's table has in-frame clones only and misses some. In the table there are roughly 230,000 clones, roughly four fifths of which are singletons. J is TRBJ2-2 and V is TRBV12-5; TRBD2 matches 13 bases. The specimen sequenced was PBMCs or T cells enriched from blood (not recorded which). This receptor was taken from a man over 45 who had recovered from COVID-19. CDR3 loop: CASGLGLAGLNTGELFF. The CDR3 DNA reads TGTGCTAGTGGCCTGGGACTAGCGGGATTGAACACCGGGGAGCTGTTTTTT.